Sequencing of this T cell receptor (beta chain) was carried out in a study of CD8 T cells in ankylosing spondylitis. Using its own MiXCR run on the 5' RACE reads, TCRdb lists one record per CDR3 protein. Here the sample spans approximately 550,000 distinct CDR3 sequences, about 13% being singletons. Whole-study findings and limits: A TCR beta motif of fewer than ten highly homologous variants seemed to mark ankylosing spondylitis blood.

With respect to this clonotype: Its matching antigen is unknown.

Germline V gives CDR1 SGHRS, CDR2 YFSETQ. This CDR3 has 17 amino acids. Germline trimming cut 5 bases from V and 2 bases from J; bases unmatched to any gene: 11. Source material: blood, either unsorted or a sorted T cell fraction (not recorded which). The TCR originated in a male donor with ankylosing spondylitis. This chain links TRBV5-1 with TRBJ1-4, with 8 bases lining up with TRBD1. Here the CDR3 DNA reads TGCGCCAGCAGACCGAATCAGGGGGCTTTTACTAATGAAAAACTGTTTTTT. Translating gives CASRPNQGAFTNEKLFF. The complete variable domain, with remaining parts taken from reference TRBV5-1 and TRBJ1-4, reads KAGVTQTPRYLIKTRGQQVTLSCSPISGHRSVSWYQQTPGQGLQFLFEYFSETQRNKGNFPGRFSGRQFSNSRSEMNVSTLELGDSALYLCASRPNQGAFTNEKLFFGSGTQLSVL.